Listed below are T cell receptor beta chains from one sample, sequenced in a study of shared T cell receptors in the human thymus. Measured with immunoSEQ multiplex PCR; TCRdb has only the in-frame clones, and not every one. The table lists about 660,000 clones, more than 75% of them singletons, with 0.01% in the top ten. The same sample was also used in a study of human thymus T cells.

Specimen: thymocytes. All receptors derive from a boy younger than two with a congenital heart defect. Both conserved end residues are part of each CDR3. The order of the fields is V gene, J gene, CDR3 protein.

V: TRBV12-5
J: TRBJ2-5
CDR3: CASGFPRGAGGQETQYF

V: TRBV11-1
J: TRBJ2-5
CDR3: CASSLATGEETQYF

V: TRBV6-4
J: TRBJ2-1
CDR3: CASSDGLAPSQFF

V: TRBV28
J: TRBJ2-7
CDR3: CASGLTGLKTYEQYF

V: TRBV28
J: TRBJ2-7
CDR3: CASSDQGLAYSYEQYF

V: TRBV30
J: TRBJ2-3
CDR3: CAWSPAAKGGTDTQYF

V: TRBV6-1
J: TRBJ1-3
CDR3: CATPGQANTIYF

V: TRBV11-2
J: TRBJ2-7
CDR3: CASSQILAGGPYEQYF

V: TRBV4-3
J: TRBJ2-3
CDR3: CASSQGRTGGADTQYF

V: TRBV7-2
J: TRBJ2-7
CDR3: CASSLGGSGTYEQYF

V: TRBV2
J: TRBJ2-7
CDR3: CASSERDRGLNEQYF

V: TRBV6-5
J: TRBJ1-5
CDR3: CASSPGRENNQPQHF